This TCR beta chain came from a study of blood T cell repertoires in COVID-19. Background on the study: There were acute and convalescent COVID-19 samples, and they came from the United States, Italy and Spain. PBMCs, B-cell-depleted T cells, or T cells provided the cDNA or gDNA that made up the material.

This CDR3 region has 14 residues. Trimming cost V 4 bases and J 5 bases, with 15 bases left between them. Germline-derived CDR1 and CDR2 are SGHTS and YDEGEE. Original processing notes: The assay estimated nucleated cells by amplifying reference gene primers. Clones were sequenced by immunoSEQ multiplex PCR, and TCRdb holds only the in-frame ones, with some missing. V and J calls and clone size are copied from that table; D and trimming were computed from the DNA. The profile shows under 200,000 clones, approximately 80% of them singletons. The TCR originated in a woman over 75 with active or convalescent COVID-19. V usage is TRBV5-8 and J usage is TRBJ1-1, with D possibly being TRBD1 (5 bases). Sequenced material: peripheral blood. The CDR3 DNA follows: TGTGCCAGCAGCCCAGGGCCGCTAAGGACTGAAGCTTTCTTT. Protein sequence: CASSPGPLRTEAFF.